The 17 T cell receptor beta chains presented below share a single source sample, sequenced in a study of OX40 agonist ivuxolimab in advanced cancers. The protocol was immunoSEQ multiplex PCR, while the TCRdb copy is restricted to in-frame clones and leaves out a portion. In the table there are around 30,000 clones, about four fifths of which are singletons. The starting material was CD4+ or CD8+ T cells sorted from blood, obtained in a trial of the OX40 agonist ivuxolimab. The receptors stem from an adult with an advanced solid tumor such as melanoma, head and neck, liver or kidney cancer.

The table lists this clone with a few counts. V is TRBV7-2 and J is TRBJ2-7; 9 bases fit TRBD1. Germline CDR1 SGHTA, CDR2 FQGNSA. Losses at the gene ends were 0 bases for V and 4 bases for J; bases not matched to a gene: 7. This CDR3 spans 16 amino acids. CDR3 in amino acids: CASSLASTGGKYEQYF. The CDR3, as DNA: TGTGCCAGCAGCTTAGCTTCGACAGGGGGAAAGTACGAGCAGTACTTC.

V gene TRBV18 combines with J gene TRBJ2-1, with D possibly TRBD2 on 5 matching bases. Germline V gene data show CDR1 as KGHSH and CDR2 as LQKENI. Trimming cost V 0 bases and J 0 bases, with 12 bases left between them. The CDR3 spans 17 residues. The CDR3 nucleotides are TGTGCCAGCTCACCACCTGGGTACACTAGCTCCTACAATGAGCAGTTCTTC. Translation gives CASSPPGYTSSYNEQFF.

The chain uses TRBV10-3 and TRBJ1-2; TRBD1 aligns across 9 bases. CDR1 and CDR2 from the germline V gene are ENHRY and SYGVKD. Unmatched junction bases numbered 20, after V lost 7 bases and J lost 8 bases. This CDR3 has 17 residues. The chain's CDR3 is CAINSGQGSEEVGGYTF. CDR3 nucleotides: TGTGCCATCAATTCGGGACAGGGAAGTGAGGAGGTCGGCGGCTACACCTTC.

The chain joins TRBV4-3 to TRBJ2-7, with 7 bases fitting TRBD1. The ends lost 1 base at V and 3 bases at J; junction bases unmatched: 6. From germline, CDR1 is LGHNA and CDR2 YSLEER. The CDR3 extends over 15 amino acids. In DNA form, the CDR3 reads TGCGCCAGCAGCCAAGCCGGATCAGGGGGCTACGAGCAGTACTTC. Protein: CASSQAGSGGYEQYF.

The CDR3 spells CASSVRGPTEAFF. The CDR3 DNA sequence: TGTGCCAGCAGCGTCAGGGGGCCCACTGAAGCTTTCTTT. This chain connects TRBV2 to TRBJ1-1, with TRBD1 matching 8 bases. Germline CDR1 and CDR2: SNHLY and FYNNEI. The CDR3 covers 13 residues. V lost 6 bases, J lost 4 bases, and 4 bases stayed unmatched.

The V and J genes are TRBV11-2 and TRBJ1-2, with D unresolved. This CDR3 is 13 amino acids long. Germline V CDR1 and CDR2: SGHAT, FQNNGV. The V end was cut by 7 bases, the J end by 7 bases, with 16 bases between. Here the CDR3 reads CASKVKGGVGYTF. The DNA of the CDR3 is TGTGCCAGCAAAGTAAAGGGCGGCGTTGGCTACACCTTC.

This chain uses TRBV5-4 with TRBJ2-1, with D perhaps matching TRBD1 (5 bases). Trimming pared 0 bases from V and 7 bases from J, leaving 11 bases between. Germline CDR1 and CDR2: SGHNT and YYREEE (reference sequence). This CDR3 is 14 amino acids long. The DNA of the CDR3 is TGTGCCAGCAGCTTGGGACAGAAACAAAATGAGCAGTTCTTC. This sequence encodes CASSLGQKQNEQFF.

The chain employs TRBV6-5 and TRBJ2-5; TRBD2 agrees at 9 bases. Per germline, CDR1 MNHEY and CDR2 SVGAGI. CDR3 length equals 16 residues. Trimming at V came to 1 base and at J to 5 bases, leaving 8 bases not matched to a gene. The DNA of the CDR3 is TGTGCCAGCAGTTACTTGGGACTAGCCCGGGAGGAGACCCAGTACTTC. Translating gives CASSYLGLAREETQYF.

The gene calls are TRBV6-5 and TRBJ1-6; D is ambiguous. V shed 6 bases and J shed 3 bases, with 6 bases lying between them. The CDR3 is made up of 13 amino acids. Germline V gives CDR1 MNHEY, CDR2 SVGAGI. CDR3 bases: TGTGCCAGCAGCCTGGGCTATAATTCACCCCTCCACTTT. It encodes CASSLGYNSPLHF.

This chain joins TRBV5-1 and TRBJ2-7; D ambiguous. The V gene lost 0 bases and the J gene lost 4 bases, with 8 bases spanning the gap. Germline V gene lookup returns CDR1 SGHRS and CDR2 YFSETQ. CDR3 length: 13 residues. The CDR3 DNA follows: TGCGCCAGCAGCTTGGAAGGAGCTTACGAGCAGTACTTC. Translation: CASSLEGAYEQYF.

V is TRBV12-5 and J is TRBJ2-1; 10 bases line up with TRBD2. The V gene end was trimmed by 6 bases and the J gene end by 9 bases; junction bases not matched to a gene: 11. The CDR3 runs to 15 residues. Germline V gene lookup returns CDR1 LGHNT and CDR2 FRNRAP. The CDR3 sequence is CASGSGTSVWSEQFF. CDR3 coding DNA: TGTGCTAGTGGATCCGGGACTAGCGTCTGGAGTGAGCAGTTCTTC.

The chain has TRBV5-1 and TRBJ2-5; the D gene is possibly TRBD1 (5 bases). The CDR3 loop spans 14 amino acids. CDR1 SGHRS and CDR2 YFSETQ come from the germline V gene. Trimming stripped 0 bases from V and 5 bases from J, with 11 bases between. The CDR3 bases are TGCGCCAGCAGCTTGGGGACACGTCGGGAGACCCAGTACTTC. Amino acid sequence: CASSLGTRRETQYF.

This clone was detected only once. This chain links TRBV4-3 with TRBJ1-6, with 8 bases lining up with TRBD1. With 0 bases clipped from V and 4 bases from J, the junction kept 5 bases outside the gene matches. CDR1 and CDR2 from the germline V gene are LGHNA and YSLEER. CDR3 length equals 17 residues. This chain's CDR3 is CASSQDPGGGYNSPLHF. In nucleotides, the CDR3 is TGCGCCAGCAGCCAAGATCCAGGGGGCGGATATAATTCACCCCTCCACTTT.

This clone was recorded only once. The rearrangement uses TRBV19 and TRBJ1-1; 10 nucleotides match TRBD1. With V trimmed by 6 bases and J by 2 bases, 6 bases remained unmatched. The CDR3 is 15 residues long. CDR1 is LNHDA, CDR2 SQIVND, per germline (reference sequence). In DNA form, the CDR3 reads TGTGCCAGTAGGCGACGACAGGGGGCAAACACTGAAGCTTTCTTT. Residues: CASRRRQGANTEAFF.

The V and J genes are TRBV10-2 and TRBJ2-6; weak D call: TRBD2 (6 bases). CDR1 and CDR2 (germline): WSHSY, SAAADI. The CDR3 consists of 16 residues. V lost 4 bases, J lost 0 bases, and 10 bases lay in between. The CDR3 DNA reads TGCGCCAGCAGTGTGGGAGGAGGCTCTGGGGCCAACGTCCTGACTTTC. Translation: CASSVGGGSGANVLTF.

This chain uses TRBV4-1 with TRBJ2-7; 14 bases align to TRBD2. CDR1 is MGHRA and CDR2 is YSYEKL in the germline V gene. V shed 4 bases, J shed 4 bases, and the junction held 0 bases outside the gene matches. The CDR3 is made up of 14 amino acids. CDR3 protein: CASSRTSGRYEQYF. The CDR3 nucleotides are TGCGCCAGCAGCCGGACTAGCGGGAGGTACGAGCAGTACTTC.

The gene calls are TRBV7-2 and TRBJ1-5; possibly TRBD1 for D (6 bases). Germline V gene lookup returns CDR1 SGHTA and CDR2 FQGNSA. V gave up 4 bases and J gave up 0 bases, with 13 bases separating them. This CDR3 contains 16 residues. The CDR3 DNA reads TGTGCCAGCAGCTCCCAGGGGCCCTATAGCAATCAGCCCCAGCATTTT. Protein product: CASSSQGPYSNQPQHF. Full variable domain (rest looked up from reference TRBV7-2 and TRBJ1-5): GAGVSQSPSNKVTEKGKDVELRCDPISGHTALYWYRQSLGQGLEFLIYFQGNSAPDKSGLPSDRFSAERTGGSVSTLTIQRTQQEDSAVYLCASSSQGPYSNQPQHFGDGTRLSIL.